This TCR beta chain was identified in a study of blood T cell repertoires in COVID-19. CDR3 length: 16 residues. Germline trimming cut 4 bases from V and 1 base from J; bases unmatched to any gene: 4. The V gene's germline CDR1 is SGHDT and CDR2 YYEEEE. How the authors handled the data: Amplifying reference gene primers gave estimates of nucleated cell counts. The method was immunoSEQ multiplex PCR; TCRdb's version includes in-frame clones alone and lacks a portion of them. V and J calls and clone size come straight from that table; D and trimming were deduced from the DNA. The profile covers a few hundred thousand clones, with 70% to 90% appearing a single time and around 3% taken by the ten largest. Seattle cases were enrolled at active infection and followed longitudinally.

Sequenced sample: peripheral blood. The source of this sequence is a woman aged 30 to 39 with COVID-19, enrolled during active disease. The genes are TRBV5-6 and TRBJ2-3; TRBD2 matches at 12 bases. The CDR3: CASSPRLAGGTDTQYF. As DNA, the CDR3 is TGTGCCAGCAGCCCCAGACTAGCGGGGGGCACAGATACGCAGTATTTT.